Below, 7 T cell receptor beta chains from the same sample are listed, as sequenced in a study of Graves' ophthalmopathy and Graves' hyperthyroidism. Amplification targeted the TCR beta CDR3 regions, with RNA transcripts as the source material. HTBI primers served in a first-round RT-PCR, which a second-round multiplex PCR followed. TCRdb re-analysed the multiplex PCR reads in MiXCR, keeping a single row per CDR3 protein. The table includes 600,000 to 950,000 distinct CDR3 sequences, 40% detected once. Sequenced sample: peripheral blood. These receptor sequences come from an adult man with Graves' ophthalmopathy.

This clonotype appeared many times. Sequence at one end of the junction differs from germline and may be a read error. The chain recombines TRBV11-2 with TRBJ2-5, with 8 bases matching TRBD1. This CDR3 spans 13 amino acids. The germline CDR1 and CDR2 sequences are SGHAT and FQNNGV. CDR3 loop: CASSATGEETQYF. In nucleotides, the CDR3 is TGCGCCAGCAGCGCGACAGGGGAAGAGACCCAGTACTTC.

For this clonotype: It may be a read error: a sequence one base away is much more abundant. The chain combines TRBV2 with TRBJ2-2; no clear D. The length of the CDR3 is 12 residues. CDR1 and CDR2 (germline): SNHLY, FYNNEI. In nucleotides, the CDR3 is TGTGCCAGCAGGGTTTACACCGAGGAGCTGTTTTTT. It translates to CASRVYTEELFF. Based on the CDR3 plus reference TRBV2 and TRBJ2-2, the full variable domain is EPEVTQTPSHQVTQMGQEVILRCVPISNHLYFYWYRQILGQKVEFLVSFYNNEISEKSEIFDDQFSVERPDGSNFTLKIRSTKLEDSAMYFCASRVYTEELFFGEGSRLTVL.

This chain's CDR3 is CASSLNTIQNEKLFF. The CDR3 DNA is TGTGCCAGCAGCCTTAACACGATCCAAAATGAAAAACTGTTTTTT. The chain combines TRBV14 with TRBJ1-4; no clear D. Germline V gene data show CDR1 as SGHDN and CDR2 as FVKESK. The CDR3 covers 15 residues. V was pared by 4 bases and J by 5 bases, with 14 bases between.

This clonotype came up many times. V and J are TRBV12-3 or TRBV12-4 and TRBJ1-6; D is unresolved. Trimming took off 6 bases at V and 8 bases at J, with 11 bases between the two ends. This CDR3 has 13 amino acids. The chain's CDR3 is CASRRFSDSPLHF. CDR3 nucleotides: TGTGCCAGCAGGCGGTTTTCGGATTCACCCCTCCACTTT.

Note on this clonotype: This could be a read error, since a much larger clone is one nucleotide away. The V and J genes are TRBV11-1 and TRBJ1-5; D uncertain. The germline V gene encodes CDR1 SGHAT and CDR2 FQDESV (reference sequence). V was clipped by 0 bases and J by 6 bases, with 9 bases between them. This CDR3 has 14 residues. CDR3 sequence: CASSLANGSQPQHF. CDR3 in DNA: TGTGCCAGCAGCTTAGCTAACGGCAGTCAGCCCCAGCATTTT.

This clonotype was detected ten times or more. This rearrangement joins TRBV24-1 to TRBJ2-2; 9 bases align to TRBD2. This CDR3 is built from 17 residues. Trimming at V came to 5 bases and at J to 0 bases, leaving 6 bases not matched to a gene. Germline assignment: CDR1 KGHDR and CDR2 SFDVKD. This CDR3 reads CATSGPSGKANTGELFF. The CDR3 DNA reads as TGTGCCACCAGTGGCCCTAGCGGGAAGGCGAACACCGGGGAGCTGTTTTTT.

Of note for this clonotype: Since a much larger clone is just one base distant, this may be a read error. V usage is TRBV5-5 and J usage is TRBJ1-1; 7 bases fit TRBD1. The germline gives CDR1 SGHKS, CDR2 YYEKEE (reference sequence). The CDR3 length is 14 residues. The CDR3 region is CASRSGQVNTEAFF. Here the CDR3 DNA reads TGCGCCAGCAGATCCGGACAGGTGAACACTGAAGCTTTCTTT.